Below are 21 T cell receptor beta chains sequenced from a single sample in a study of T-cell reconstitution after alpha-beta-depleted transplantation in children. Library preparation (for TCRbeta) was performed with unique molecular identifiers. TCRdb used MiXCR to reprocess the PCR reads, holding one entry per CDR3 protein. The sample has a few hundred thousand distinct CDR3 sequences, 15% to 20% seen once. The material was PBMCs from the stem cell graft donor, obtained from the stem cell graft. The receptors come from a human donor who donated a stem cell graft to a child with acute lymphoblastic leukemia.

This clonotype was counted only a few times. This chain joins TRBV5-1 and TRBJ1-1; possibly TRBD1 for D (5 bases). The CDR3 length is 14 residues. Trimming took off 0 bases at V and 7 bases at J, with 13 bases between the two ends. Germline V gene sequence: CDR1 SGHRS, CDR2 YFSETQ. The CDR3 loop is CASSLEGQGIEAFF. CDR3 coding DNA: TGCGCCAGCAGCTTGGAGGGCCAGGGCATTGAAGCTTTCTTT. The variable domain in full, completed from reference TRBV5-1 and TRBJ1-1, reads KAGVTQTPRYLIKTRGQQVTLSCSPISGHRSVSWYQQTPGQGLQFLFEYFSETQRNKGNFPGRFSGRQFSNSRSEMNVSTLELGDSALYLCASSLEGQGIEAFFGQGTRLTVV.

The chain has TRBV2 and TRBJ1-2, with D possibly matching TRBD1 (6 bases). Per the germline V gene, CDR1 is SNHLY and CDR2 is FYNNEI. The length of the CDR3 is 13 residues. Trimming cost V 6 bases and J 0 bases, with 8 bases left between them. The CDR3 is CASSGQSNYGYTF. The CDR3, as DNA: TGTGCCAGCAGCGGACAGTCTAACTATGGCTACACCTTC. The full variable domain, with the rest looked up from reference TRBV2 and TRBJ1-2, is EPEVTQTPSHQVTQMGQEVILRCVPISNHLYFYWYRQILGQKVEFLVSFYNNEISEKSEIFDDQFSVERPDGSNFTLKIRSTKLEDSAMYFCASSGQSNYGYTFGSGTRLTVV.

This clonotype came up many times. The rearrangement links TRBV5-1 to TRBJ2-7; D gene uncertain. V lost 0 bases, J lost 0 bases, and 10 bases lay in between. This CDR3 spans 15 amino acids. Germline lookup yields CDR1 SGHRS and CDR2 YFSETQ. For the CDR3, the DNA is TGCGCCAGCAGCTTGGCCCTAGAGAGCTCCTACGAGCAGTACTTC. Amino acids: CASSLALESSYEQYF.

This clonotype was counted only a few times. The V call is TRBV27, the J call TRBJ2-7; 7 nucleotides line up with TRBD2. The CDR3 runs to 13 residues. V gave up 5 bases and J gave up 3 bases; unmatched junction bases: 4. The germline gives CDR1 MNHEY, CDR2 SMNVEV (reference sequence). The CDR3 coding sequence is TGTGCCAGCAGTAGCGGGATCTACTACGAGCAGTACTTC. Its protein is CASSSGIYYEQYF.

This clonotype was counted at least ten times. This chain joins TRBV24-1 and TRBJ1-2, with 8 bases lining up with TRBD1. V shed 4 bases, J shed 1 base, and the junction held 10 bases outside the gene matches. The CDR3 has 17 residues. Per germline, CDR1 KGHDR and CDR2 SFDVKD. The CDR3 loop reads CATSEKIGTGRNYGYTF. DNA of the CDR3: TGTGCCACCAGTGAAAAGATTGGGACAGGACGTAACTATGGCTACACCTTC.

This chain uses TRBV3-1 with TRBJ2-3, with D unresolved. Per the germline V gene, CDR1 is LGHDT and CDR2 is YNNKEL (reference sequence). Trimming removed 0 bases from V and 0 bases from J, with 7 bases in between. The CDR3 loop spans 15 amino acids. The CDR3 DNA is TGTGCCAGCAGCCAAGATGGCCAGAGCACAGATACGCAGTATTTT. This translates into CASSQDGQSTDTQYF.

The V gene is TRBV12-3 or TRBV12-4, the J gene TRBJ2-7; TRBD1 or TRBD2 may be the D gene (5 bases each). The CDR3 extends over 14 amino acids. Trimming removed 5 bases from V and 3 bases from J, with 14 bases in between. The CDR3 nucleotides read TGTGCCAGCAGTCCTTCCTATGGGGGCTACGAGCAGTACTTC. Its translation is CASSPSYGGYEQYF.

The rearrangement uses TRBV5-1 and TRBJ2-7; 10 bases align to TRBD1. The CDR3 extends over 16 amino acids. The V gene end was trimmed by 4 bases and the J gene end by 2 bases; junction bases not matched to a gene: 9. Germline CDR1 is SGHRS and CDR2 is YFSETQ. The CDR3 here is CASSIQPGTGAYEQYF. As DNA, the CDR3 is TGCGCCAGCAGCATTCAGCCCGGGACAGGGGCCTACGAGCAGTACTTC.

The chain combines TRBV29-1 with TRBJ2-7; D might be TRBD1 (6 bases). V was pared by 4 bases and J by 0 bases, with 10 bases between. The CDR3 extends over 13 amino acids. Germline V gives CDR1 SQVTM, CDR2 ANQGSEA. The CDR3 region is CSVAPGVSYEQYF. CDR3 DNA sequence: TGCAGCGTTGCGCCAGGGGTCTCCTACGAGCAGTACTTC.

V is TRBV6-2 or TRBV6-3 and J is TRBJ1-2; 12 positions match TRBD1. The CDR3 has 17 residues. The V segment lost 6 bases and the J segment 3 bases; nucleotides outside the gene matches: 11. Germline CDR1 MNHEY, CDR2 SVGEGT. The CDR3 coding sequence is TGTGCCAGCAGACTCCCGGGACAGGGGGCGCTTTACTATGGCTACACCTTC. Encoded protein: CASRLPGQGALYYGYTF.

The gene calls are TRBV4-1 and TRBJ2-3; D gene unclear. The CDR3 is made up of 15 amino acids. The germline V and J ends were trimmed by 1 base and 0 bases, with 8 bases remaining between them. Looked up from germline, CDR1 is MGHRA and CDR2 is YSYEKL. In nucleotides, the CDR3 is TGCGCCAGCAGCCAAGTATCAGCGAGCACAGATACGCAGTATTTT. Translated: CASSQVSASTDTQYF.

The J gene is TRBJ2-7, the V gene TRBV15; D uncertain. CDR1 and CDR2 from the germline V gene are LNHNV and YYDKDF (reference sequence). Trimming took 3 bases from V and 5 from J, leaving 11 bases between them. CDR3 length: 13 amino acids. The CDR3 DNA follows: TGTGCCACCAGCAGCGGATTAAGCAACGAGCAGTACTTC. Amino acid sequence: CATSSGLSNEQYF.

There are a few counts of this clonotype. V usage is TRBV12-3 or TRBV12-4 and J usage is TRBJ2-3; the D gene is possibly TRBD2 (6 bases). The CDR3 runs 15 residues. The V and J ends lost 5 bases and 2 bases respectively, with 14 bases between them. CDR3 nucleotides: TGTGCCAGCAGTCGACGGCGGGGATACACAGATACGCAGTATTTT. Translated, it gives CASSRRRGYTDTQYF.

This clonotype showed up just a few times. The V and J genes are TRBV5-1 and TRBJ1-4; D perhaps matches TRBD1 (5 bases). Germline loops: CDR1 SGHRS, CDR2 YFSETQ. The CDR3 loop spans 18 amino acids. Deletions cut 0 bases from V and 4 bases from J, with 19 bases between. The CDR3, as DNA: TGCGCCAGCAGCTTGGTTCCAGGGCGGGGGACCTTTAATGAAAAACTGTTTTTT. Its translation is CASSLVPGRGTFNEKLFF.

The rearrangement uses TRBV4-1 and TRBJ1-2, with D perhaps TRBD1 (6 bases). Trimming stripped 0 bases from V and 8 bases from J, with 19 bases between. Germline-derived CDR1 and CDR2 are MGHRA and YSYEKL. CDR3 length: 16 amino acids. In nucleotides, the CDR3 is TGCGCCAGCAGCCAAGATGGGCGGGGGGGGCTTTGGGGCTACACCTTC. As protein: CASSQDGRGGLWGYTF.

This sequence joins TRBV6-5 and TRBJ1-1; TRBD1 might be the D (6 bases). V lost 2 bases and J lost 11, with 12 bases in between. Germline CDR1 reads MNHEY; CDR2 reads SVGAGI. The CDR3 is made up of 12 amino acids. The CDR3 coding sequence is TGTGCCAGCAGTTACAGGGGGACTGGGGCTTTCTTT. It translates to CASSYRGTGAFF.

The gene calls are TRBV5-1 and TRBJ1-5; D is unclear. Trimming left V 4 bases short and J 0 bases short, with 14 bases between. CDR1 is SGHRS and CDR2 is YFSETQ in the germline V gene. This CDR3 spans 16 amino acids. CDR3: CASSLETIYSNQPQHF. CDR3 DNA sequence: TGCGCCAGCAGCCTGGAGACCATTTATAGCAATCAGCCCCAGCATTTT.

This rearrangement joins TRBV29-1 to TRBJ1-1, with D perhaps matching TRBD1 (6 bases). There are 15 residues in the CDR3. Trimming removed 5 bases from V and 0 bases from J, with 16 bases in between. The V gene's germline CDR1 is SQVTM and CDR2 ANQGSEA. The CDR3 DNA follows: TGCAGCGTTTTCCCTAGGGGGAACTTGAACACTGAAGCTTTCTTT. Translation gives CSVFPRGNLNTEAFF.

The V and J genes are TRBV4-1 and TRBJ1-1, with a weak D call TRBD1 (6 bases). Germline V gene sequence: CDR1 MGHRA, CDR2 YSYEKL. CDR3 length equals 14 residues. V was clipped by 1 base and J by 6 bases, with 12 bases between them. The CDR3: CASSQASGGAEAFF. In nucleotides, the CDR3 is TGCGCCAGCAGCCAAGCCTCCGGGGGCGCTGAAGCTTTCTTT.

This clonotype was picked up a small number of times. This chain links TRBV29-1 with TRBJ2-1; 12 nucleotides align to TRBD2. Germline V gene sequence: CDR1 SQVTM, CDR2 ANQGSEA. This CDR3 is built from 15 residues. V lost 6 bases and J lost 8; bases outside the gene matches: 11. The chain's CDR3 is CSVAGLAGLSDEQFF. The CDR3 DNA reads TGCAGCGTAGCAGGACTAGCGGGACTCTCTGATGAGCAGTTCTTC.

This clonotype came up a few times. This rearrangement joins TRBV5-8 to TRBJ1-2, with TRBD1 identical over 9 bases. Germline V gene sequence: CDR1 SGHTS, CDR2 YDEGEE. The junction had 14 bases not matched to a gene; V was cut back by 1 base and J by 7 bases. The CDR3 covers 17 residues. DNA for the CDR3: TGTGCCAGCAGCTTGAGGAGAGAAACAGGGGGCAGTGGTGGCTACACCTTC. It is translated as CASSLRRETGGSGGYTF.